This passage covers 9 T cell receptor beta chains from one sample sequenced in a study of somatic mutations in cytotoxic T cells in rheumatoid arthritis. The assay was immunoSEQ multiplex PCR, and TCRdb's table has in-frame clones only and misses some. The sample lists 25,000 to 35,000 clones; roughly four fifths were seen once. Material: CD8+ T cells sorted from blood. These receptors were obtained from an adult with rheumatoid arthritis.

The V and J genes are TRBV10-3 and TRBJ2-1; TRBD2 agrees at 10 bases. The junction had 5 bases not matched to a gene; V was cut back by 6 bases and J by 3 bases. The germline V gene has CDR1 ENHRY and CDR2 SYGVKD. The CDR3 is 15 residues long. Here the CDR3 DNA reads TGTGCCATCAGGAGACTAGCGGGCAGCTACAATGAGCAGTTCTTC. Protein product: CAIRRLAGSYNEQFF.

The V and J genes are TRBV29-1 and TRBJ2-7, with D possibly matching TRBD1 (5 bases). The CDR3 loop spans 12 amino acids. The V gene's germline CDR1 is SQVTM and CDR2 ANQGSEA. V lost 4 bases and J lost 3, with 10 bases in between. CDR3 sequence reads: CSVAADSYEQYF. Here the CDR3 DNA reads TGCAGCGTTGCCGCCGACAGCTACGAGCAGTACTTC.

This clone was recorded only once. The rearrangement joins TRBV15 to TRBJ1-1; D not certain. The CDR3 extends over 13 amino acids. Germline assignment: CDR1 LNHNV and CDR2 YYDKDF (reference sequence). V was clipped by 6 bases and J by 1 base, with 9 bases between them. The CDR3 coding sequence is TGTGCCACCAGTCCGGTGGGGAACACTGAAGCTTTCTTT. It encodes CATSPVGNTEAFF.

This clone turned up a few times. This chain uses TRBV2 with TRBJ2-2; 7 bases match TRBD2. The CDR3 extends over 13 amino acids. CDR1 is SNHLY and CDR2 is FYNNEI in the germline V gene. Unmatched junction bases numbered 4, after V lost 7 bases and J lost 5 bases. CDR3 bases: TGTGCCAGCATAAAGCGGGATACCGGGGAGCTGTTTTTT. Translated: CASIKRDTGELFF.

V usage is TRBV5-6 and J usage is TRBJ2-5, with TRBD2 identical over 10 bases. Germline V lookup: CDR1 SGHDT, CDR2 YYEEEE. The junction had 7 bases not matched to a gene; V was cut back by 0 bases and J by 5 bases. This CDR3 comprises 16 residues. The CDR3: CASSLALAGAWETQYF. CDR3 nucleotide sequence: TGTGCCAGCAGCTTGGCCCTAGCGGGGGCATGGGAGACCCAGTACTTC.

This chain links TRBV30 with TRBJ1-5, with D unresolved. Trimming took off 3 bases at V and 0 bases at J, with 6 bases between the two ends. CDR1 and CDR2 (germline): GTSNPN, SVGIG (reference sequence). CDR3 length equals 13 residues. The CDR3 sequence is CAWRQHSNQPQHF. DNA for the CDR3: TGTGCCTGGAGACAGCATAGCAATCAGCCCCAGCATTTT.

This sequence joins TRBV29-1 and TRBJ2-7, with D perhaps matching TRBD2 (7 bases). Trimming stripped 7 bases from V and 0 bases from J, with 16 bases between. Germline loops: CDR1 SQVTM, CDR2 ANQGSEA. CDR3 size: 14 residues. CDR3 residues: CSARGGTSSYEQYF. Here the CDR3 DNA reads TGCAGCGCGAGGGGGGGCACGAGCTCCTACGAGCAGTACTTC.

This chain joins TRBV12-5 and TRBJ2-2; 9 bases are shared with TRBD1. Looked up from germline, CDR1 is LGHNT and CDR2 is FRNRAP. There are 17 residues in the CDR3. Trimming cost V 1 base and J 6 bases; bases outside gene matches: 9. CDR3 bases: TGTGCTAGTGGTTTGGGTGTTACAGGGGGCCTCTCCGGGGAGCTGTTTTTT. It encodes CASGLGVTGGLSGELFF.

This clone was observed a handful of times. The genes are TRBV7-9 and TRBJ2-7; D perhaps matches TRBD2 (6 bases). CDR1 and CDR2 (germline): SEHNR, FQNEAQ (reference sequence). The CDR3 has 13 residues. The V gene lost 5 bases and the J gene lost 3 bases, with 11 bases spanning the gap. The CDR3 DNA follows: TGTGCCAGCAGCCCCCCGACTAGCTACGAGCAGTACTTC. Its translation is CASSPPTSYEQYF.